One and the same sample provided the 9 T cell receptor beta chains below, sequenced in a study of blood T cell repertoires in COVID-19. Repertoires were generated with immunoSEQ multiplex PCR, while TCRdb's copy carries only in-frame clones and drops some. The sample yields fewer than 300,000 clones, 85% seen once. The sequencing input was peripheral blood. Receptors were obtained from a human donor in a cohort sampled during active COVID-19.

This chain uses TRBV18 with TRBJ2-2; D gene uncertain. This CDR3 comprises 16 residues. Per germline, CDR1 KGHSH and CDR2 LQKENI. The V end lost 2 bases, the J end lost 0 bases, and 10 bases lay between the germline ends. CDR3 region: CASSPFQFANTGELFF. Here the CDR3 DNA reads TGTGCCAGCTCACCATTTCAGTTCGCGAACACCGGGGAGCTGTTTTTT.

Only one count was recorded for this clone. The V gene is TRBV18, the J gene TRBJ1-2; TRBD1 might be the D (6 bases). The CDR3 spans 13 residues. Germline CDR1 KGHSH, CDR2 LQKENI. With 3 bases removed from V and 4 bases from J, the gap between germline ends came to 9 bases. CDR3: CASSPGHSYGYTF. The CDR3 region has the DNA TGTGCCAGCTCACCGGGACACTCCTATGGCTACACCTTC.

The rearrangement uses TRBV18 and TRBJ1-5, with a possible D match to TRBD1 (6 bases). The CDR3 loop spans 16 amino acids. Germline V gene sequence: CDR1 KGHSH, CDR2 LQKENI. The V and J ends lost 3 bases and 11 bases respectively, with 23 bases between them. Here the CDR3 DNA reads TGTGCCAGCTCACCGGCGGACAGAGGGGTACCCGGCGCCCAGCATTTT. Translation gives CASSPADRGVPGAQHF. Complete variable domain (other parts from reference TRBV18 and TRBJ1-5): NAGVMQNPRHLVRRRGQEARLRCSPMKGHSHVYWYRQLPEEGLKFMVYLQKENIIDESGMPKERFSAEFPKEGPSILRIQQVVRGDSAAYFCASSPADRGVPGAQHFGDGTRLSIL.

This chain uses TRBV19 with TRBJ2-7; D gene uncertain. Germline V gene data show CDR1 as LNHDA and CDR2 as SQIVND (reference sequence). Trimming cost V 4 bases and J 2 bases, with 15 bases left between them. The CDR3 runs to 15 residues. CDR3 nucleotides: TGTGCCAGTAGTACCACAGACACAAAGACCTACGAGCAGTACTTC. It translates to CASSTTDTKTYEQYF.

V gene TRBV2 combines with J gene TRBJ1-2; 7 positions agree with TRBD1. This CDR3 is built from 13 residues. CDR1 and CDR2 from the germline V gene are SNHLY and FYNNEI. With 4 bases clipped from V and 8 bases from J, the junction kept 7 bases outside the gene matches. The CDR3 spells CASSGQGSDGYTF. CDR3 coding DNA: TGTGCCAGCAGTGGACAGGGATCCGACGGCTACACCTTC.

The chain links TRBV5-1 to TRBJ2-3, with D perhaps matching TRBD2 (7 bases). The CDR3 extends over 15 amino acids. The V gene lost 7 bases and the J gene lost 2 bases, with 17 bases spanning the gap. From germline, CDR1 is SGHRS and CDR2 YFSETQ. The CDR3 DNA sequence: TGCGCCAGCTCGGCCGGGGGGCCGGACACAGATACGCAGTATTTT. This codes for CASSAGGPDTDTQYF. Based on the CDR3 plus reference TRBV5-1 and TRBJ2-3, the full variable domain is KAGVTQTPRYLIKTRGQQVTLSCSPISGHRSVSWYQQTPGQGLQFLFEYFSETQRNKGNFPGRFSGRQFSNSRSEMNVSTLELGDSALYLCASSAGGPDTDTQYFGPGTRLTVL.

The rearrangement uses TRBV19 and TRBJ2-2; 14 bases agree with TRBD2. Germline CDR1 is LNHDA and CDR2 is SQIVND (reference sequence). V shed 6 bases and J 6 bases; nucleotides not matched to a gene: 15. The CDR3 length is 19 residues. The CDR3 spells CASSPRDQGLAGVAGELFF. CDR3 sequence (DNA): TGTGCCAGTAGCCCCCGGGACCAGGGACTAGCGGGAGTAGCCGGGGAGCTGTTTTTT.

This chain uses TRBV3-1 (or the pseudogene TRBV3-2) with TRBJ1-1; 7 nucleotides agree with TRBD1. The CDR3 runs 15 residues. The ends lost 1 base at V and 6 bases at J; junction bases unmatched: 8. Germline lookup yields CDR1 LGHDT and CDR2 YNNKEL (reference sequence). CDR3 sequence: CASSQGTYRGPEAFF. CDR3 nucleotide sequence: TGTGCCAGCAGCCAAGGAACCTACAGGGGACCTGAAGCTTTCTTT.

This clone was seen a few times. V gene TRBV30 combines with J gene TRBJ1-2, with D possibly being TRBD1 (5 bases). This CDR3 spans 13 amino acids. The germline V gene has CDR1 GTSNPN and CDR2 SVGIG (reference sequence). V dropped 3 bases and J dropped 6 bases, with 14 bases sitting between them. In DNA form, the CDR3 reads TGTGCCTGGAGAGAGCCGGGGACTAATGGCTACACCTTC. This sequence encodes CAWREPGTNGYTF.